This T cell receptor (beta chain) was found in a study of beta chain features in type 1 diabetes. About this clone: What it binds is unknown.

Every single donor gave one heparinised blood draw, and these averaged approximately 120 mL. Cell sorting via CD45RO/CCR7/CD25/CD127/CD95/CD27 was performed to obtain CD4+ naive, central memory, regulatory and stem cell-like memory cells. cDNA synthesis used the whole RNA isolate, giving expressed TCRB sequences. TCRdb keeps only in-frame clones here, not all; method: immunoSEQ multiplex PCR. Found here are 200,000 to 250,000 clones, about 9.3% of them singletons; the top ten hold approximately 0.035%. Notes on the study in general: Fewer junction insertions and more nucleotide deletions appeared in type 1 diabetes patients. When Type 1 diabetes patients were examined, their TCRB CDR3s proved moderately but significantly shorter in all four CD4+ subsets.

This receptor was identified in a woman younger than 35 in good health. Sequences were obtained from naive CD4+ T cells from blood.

The CDR3 sequence is CASSEARRTGVNQPQHF. The CDR3 DNA follows: TGTGCCAGCAGTGAAGCGCGGAGGACAGGGGTTAATCAGCCCCAGCATTTT. The chain recombines TRBV2 with TRBJ1-5; 9 positions agree with TRBD1. With V trimmed by 0 bases and J by 4 bases, 7 bases remained unmatched. Germline V gene sequence: CDR1 SNHLY, CDR2 FYNNEI. The CDR3 contains 17 residues. Supplemented by reference TRBV2 and TRBJ1-5, the full variable domain reads EPEVTQTPSHQVTQMGQEVILRCVPISNHLYFYWYRQILGQKVEFLVSFYNNEISEKSEIFDDQFSVERPDGSNFTLKIRSTKLEDSAMYFCASSEARRTGVNQPQHFGDGTRLSIL.